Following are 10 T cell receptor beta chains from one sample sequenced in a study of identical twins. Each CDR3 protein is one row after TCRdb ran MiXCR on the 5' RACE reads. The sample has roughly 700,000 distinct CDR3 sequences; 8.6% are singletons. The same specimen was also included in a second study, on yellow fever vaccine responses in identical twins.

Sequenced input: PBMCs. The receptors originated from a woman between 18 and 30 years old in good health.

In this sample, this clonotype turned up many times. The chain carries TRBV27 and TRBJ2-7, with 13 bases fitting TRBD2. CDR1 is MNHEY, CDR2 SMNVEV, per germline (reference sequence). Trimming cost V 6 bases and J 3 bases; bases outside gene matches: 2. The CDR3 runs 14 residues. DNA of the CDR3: TGTGCCAGCAGACGGACTAGCGGGGGCTACGAGCAGTACTTC. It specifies CASRRTSGGYEQYF.

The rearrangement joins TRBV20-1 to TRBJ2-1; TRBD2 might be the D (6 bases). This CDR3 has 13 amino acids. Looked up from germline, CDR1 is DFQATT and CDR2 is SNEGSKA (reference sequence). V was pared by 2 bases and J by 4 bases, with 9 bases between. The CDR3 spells CSARWLAYNEQFF. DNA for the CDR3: TGCAGTGCTAGATGGCTAGCGTACAATGAGCAGTTCTTC.

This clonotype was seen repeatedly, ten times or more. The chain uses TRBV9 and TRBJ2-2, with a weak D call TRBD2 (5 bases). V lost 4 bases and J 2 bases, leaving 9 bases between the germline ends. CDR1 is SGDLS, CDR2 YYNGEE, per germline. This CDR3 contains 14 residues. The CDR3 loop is CASSYSGNTGELFF. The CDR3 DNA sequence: TGTGCCAGCAGCTACAGCGGAAACACCGGGGAGCTGTTTTTT.

The CDR3 protein is CASSAPSLAGGPGELFF. In nucleotides, the CDR3 is TGTGCCAGCAGTGCCCCGTCCCTAGCGGGGGGGCCGGGGGAGCTGTTTTTT. The rearrangement links TRBV28 to TRBJ2-2; 12 bases line up with TRBD2. V was clipped by 5 bases and J by 8 bases; unmatched bases: 12. Germline V gene sequence: CDR1 MDHEN, CDR2 SYDVKM. The CDR3 extends over 17 amino acids.

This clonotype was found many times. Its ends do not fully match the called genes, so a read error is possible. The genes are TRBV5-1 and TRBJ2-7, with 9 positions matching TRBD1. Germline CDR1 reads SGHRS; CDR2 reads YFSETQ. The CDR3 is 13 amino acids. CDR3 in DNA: TGCGCCAGCAGCCCGGGACAGGGTTTTCTGATAAACTTC. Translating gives CASSPGQGFLINF.

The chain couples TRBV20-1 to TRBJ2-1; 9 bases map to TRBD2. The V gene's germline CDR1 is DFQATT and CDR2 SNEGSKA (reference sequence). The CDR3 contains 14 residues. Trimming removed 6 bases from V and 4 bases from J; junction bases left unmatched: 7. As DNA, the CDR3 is TGCAGTGCCCAGGGACTAGCCGTATACAATGAGCAGTTCTTC. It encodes CSAQGLAVYNEQFF.

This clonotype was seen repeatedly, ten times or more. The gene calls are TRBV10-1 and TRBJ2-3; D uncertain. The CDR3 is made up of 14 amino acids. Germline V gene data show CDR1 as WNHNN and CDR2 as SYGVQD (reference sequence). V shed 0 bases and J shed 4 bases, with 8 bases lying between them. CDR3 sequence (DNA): TGCGCCAGCAGTGAGTCTTCTAGGCCAGATACGCAGTATTTT. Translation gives CASSESSRPDTQYF.

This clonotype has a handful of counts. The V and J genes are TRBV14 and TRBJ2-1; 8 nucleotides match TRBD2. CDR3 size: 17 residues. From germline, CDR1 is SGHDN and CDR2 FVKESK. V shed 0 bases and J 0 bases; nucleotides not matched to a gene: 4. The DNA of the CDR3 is TGTGCCAGCAGCCAAGATCGGGGGGGAAGCTCCTACAATGAGCAGTTCTTC. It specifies CASSQDRGGSSYNEQFF.

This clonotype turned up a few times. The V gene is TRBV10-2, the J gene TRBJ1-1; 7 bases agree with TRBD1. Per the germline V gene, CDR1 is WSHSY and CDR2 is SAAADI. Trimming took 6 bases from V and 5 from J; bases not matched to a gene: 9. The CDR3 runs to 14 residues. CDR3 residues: CASRSQGEGTEAFF. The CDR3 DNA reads TGCGCCAGCAGGTCTCAGGGGGAGGGGACTGAAGCTTTCTTT.

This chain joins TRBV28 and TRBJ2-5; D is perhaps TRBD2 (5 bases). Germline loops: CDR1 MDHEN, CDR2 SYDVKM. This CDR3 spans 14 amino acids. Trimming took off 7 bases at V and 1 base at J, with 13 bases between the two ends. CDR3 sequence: CASKDRGTQETQYF. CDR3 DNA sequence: TGTGCCAGCAAGGATCGGGGAACCCAAGAGACCCAGTACTTC.